This TCR beta chain was sequenced for a study of control samples from healthy donors and cancer patients (dated by TCRdb to 2018 to 2021). Library construction relied on the immunoSEQ multiplex PCR assay. The source is immuneACCESS, and TCRdb retained only in-frame sequences with V and J called. Part of the clones is not carried over; for the studies checked, unresolved V genes explain less than half of this, and the remainder is unexplained. The sample data list 100,000 to 150,000 clones, and around 92% of these were observed just once. Together, the top ten hold 0.58% of the sample. V and J are truncated by 10 bases and 7 bases respectively, leaving an intervening sequence of 19 bases. From the germline V gene, CDR1 is MNHEY and CDR2 is SVGAGI. From cysteine to phenylalanine, the CDR3 is 13 amino acids long. The only DNA kept is the CDR3, 39 bases in frame from the first base. A single count supports this clone. Its antigen target is currently unknown. No per-base quality is available; no much larger clone lies one base away.

The chain employs TRBV6-5 and TRBJ1-2; matching of 5 bases hints at TRBD1 as the D gene. Material: PBMCs. The receptor was derived from a man of 80 years or more with head and neck cancer. The CDR3 amino acid sequence is: CAISLGLRSGYTF. In nucleotide form, the sequence is TGTGCCATCTCTCTGGGGCTAAGGAGTGGCTACACCTTC.